What follows are 27 T cell receptor beta chains derived from one specimen sequenced in a study of cytomegalovirus exposure and HLA in healthy donors. The PCR made use of 60 Vbeta and 13 Jbeta primers. Profiling relied on immunoSEQ multiplex PCR, and the TCRdb table lists in-frame clones only, not all of them. The table shows about 130,000 clones, with approximately 74% occurring only once. Sequencing was carried out using PBMCs. The receptor source for this set is a man aged 40-55 years in good health and CMV-seropositive.

The chain recombines TRBV15 with TRBJ2-1; unclear D gene. Trimming removed 2 bases at V and 15 bases at J, with 14 bases between. CDR1 and CDR2 from the germline V gene are LNHNV and YYDKDF (reference sequence). The CDR3 contains 12 residues. CDR3 sequence (DNA): TGTGCCACCAGCAGATCTTACTCCCCAGGGTTCTTC. It codes for CATSRSYSPGFF.

This clone was observed a handful of times. Other DNA sequences in the same sample also yield this CDR3. The chain carries TRBV27 and TRBJ2-2; D ambiguous. CDR3 length: 14 residues. The germline V gene has CDR1 MNHEY and CDR2 SMNVEV (reference sequence). V gave up 2 bases and J gave up 1 base, with 5 bases separating them. This CDR3 reads CASSLGRNTGELFF. CDR3 bases: TGTGCCAGCAGTTTAGGCAGGAACACCGGGGAGCTGTTTTTT.

The chain employs TRBV18 and TRBJ2-1; 15 nucleotides align to TRBD2. CDR1 and CDR2 (germline): KGHSH, LQKENI. V lost 1 base to trimming and J lost 7 bases; unmatched junction nucleotides: 5. This CDR3 spans 17 amino acids. The DNA of the CDR3 is TGTGCCAGCTCACCACGGACTAGCGGGGGGGCCGGGAATGAGCAGTTCTTC. Protein product: CASSPRTSGGAGNEQFF. Complete variable domain (other parts from reference TRBV18 and TRBJ2-1): NAGVMQNPRHLVRRRGQEARLRCSPMKGHSHVYWYRQLPEEGLKFMVYLQKENIIDESGMPKERFSAEFPKEGPSILRIQQVVRGDSAAYFCASSPRTSGGAGNEQFFGPGTRLTVL.

The J gene is TRBJ2-5, the V gene TRBV5-1; 7 bases align to TRBD1. The assigned J gene may be wrong: the sequence end matches TRBJ2-7 better. The CDR3 has 16 residues. Germline lookup yields CDR1 SGHRS and CDR2 YFSETQ. The DNA for the CDR3 is TGCGCCAGCAGCTTGGCGGCAGGGGGAAATACCTACGAGCAGTACTTC. Its translation: CASSLAAGGNTYEQYF.

V gene TRBV7-4 combines with J gene TRBJ1-3; D remains ambiguous. The CDR3 is made up of 12 amino acids. V lost 6 bases and J 14 bases, leaving 17 bases between the germline ends. CDR1 and CDR2 from the germline V gene are SGHVT and SQSDAQ. The CDR3 DNA reads TGTGCCAGCAGTTTAAGTACCACCCCAGTATATTTT. Translated, it gives CASSLSTTPVYF.

This chain uses TRBV19 with TRBJ2-3; weak D call: TRBD1 (5 bases). V lost 3 bases and J lost 4, with 8 bases in between. The CDR3 sequence is 13 residues long. Germline-derived CDR1 and CDR2 are LNHDA and SQIVND (reference sequence). This chain's CDR3 is CASSMMGPDTQYF. Written as DNA, the CDR3 is TGTGCCAGTAGTATGATGGGGCCAGATACGCAGTATTTT.

The rearrangement links TRBV7-2 to TRBJ1-2; 8 bases fit TRBD1. The CDR3 loop spans 15 amino acids. J gave up 8 bases and V 5 bases, and 13 bases lay outside the gene matches. Germline lookup yields CDR1 SGHTA and CDR2 FQGNSA. The CDR3 is CASSPMGQDPAGYTF. The CDR3 DNA follows: TGTGCCAGCAGCCCTATGGGACAGGATCCGGCCGGCTACACCTTC.

This clone came up a few times. This rearrangement joins TRBV4-1 to TRBJ1-6; D call uncertain. The CDR3 is 14 residues long. V lost 4 bases, J lost 6 bases, and 10 bases lay in between. Germline V CDR1 and CDR2: MGHRA, YSYEKL. For the CDR3, the DNA is TGCGCCAGCAGCCGTGGGGAGGGTAATTCACCCCTCCACTTT. This codes for CASSRGEGNSPLHF.

The chain carries TRBV19 and TRBJ2-4, with 7 nucleotides matching TRBD1. Germline lookup yields CDR1 LNHDA and CDR2 SQIVND (reference sequence). This CDR3 region has 15 residues. V shed 6 bases and J 1 base; nucleotides not matched to a gene: 6. The chain's CDR3 is CASSDRVRAKNIQYF. CDR3 DNA: TGTGCCAGTAGCGACAGGGTACGGGCCAAAAACATTCAGTACTTC.

The V gene is TRBV19, the J gene TRBJ2-2, with no clear D. V dropped 6 bases and J dropped 5 bases, with 10 bases sitting between them. This CDR3 is built from 13 residues. CDR1 is LNHDA and CDR2 is SQIVND in the germline V gene (reference sequence). CDR3 in DNA: TGTGCCAGTAGACAAAGAGGAACCGGGGAGCTGTTTTTT. As protein: CASRQRGTGELFF.

This clone was found once. The chain is built from TRBV30 and TRBJ2-7; 10 bases are shared with TRBD1. The CDR3 is 14 amino acids. With V trimmed by 2 bases and J by 4 bases, 5 bases remained unmatched. Germline loops: CDR1 GTSNPN, CDR2 SVGIG (reference sequence). Written as DNA, the CDR3 is TGTGCCTGGAGTACCGGGACAGGGGTGTACGAGCAGTACTTC. It specifies CAWSTGTGVYEQYF.

The gene calls are TRBV10-3 and TRBJ2-1; 11 nucleotides match TRBD2. The germline gives CDR1 ENHRY, CDR2 SYGVKD. The CDR3 is 18 residues long. The ends lost 4 bases at V and 0 bases at J; junction bases unmatched: 8. CDR3 sequence (DNA): TGTGCCATCAGTGGTGGTAGCGGGGGGGCCAGCTCCTACAATGAGCAGTTCTTC. Protein sequence: CAISGGSGGASSYNEQFF.

The rearrangement joins TRBV28 to TRBJ2-7, with TRBD2 matching over 7 bases. The trim removed 6 bases at V and 2 bases at J, leaving 4 bases unmatched. The CDR3 has 13 residues. Germline lookup yields CDR1 MDHEN and CDR2 SYDVKM. CDR3 amino acids: CASRAGPTYEQYF. CDR3 nucleotide sequence: TGTGCCAGCAGAGCGGGGCCCACCTACGAGCAGTACTTC.

The J gene is TRBJ1-2, the V gene TRBV27; D not resolved. Trimming cost V 2 bases and J 2 bases, with 12 bases left between them. This CDR3 has 15 residues. CDR1 and CDR2 from the germline V gene are MNHEY and SMNVEV (reference sequence). CDR3 DNA sequence: TGTGCCAGCAGTTTAGCCGGACTAAAAAACTATGGCTACACCTTC. Translating it yields CASSLAGLKNYGYTF.

The chain has TRBV5-4 and TRBJ2-3; TRBD1 might be the D (5 bases). The CDR3 has 15 amino acids. Germline lookup yields CDR1 SGHNT and CDR2 YYREEE (reference sequence). The germline V and J ends were trimmed by 4 bases and 5 bases, with 17 bases remaining between them. CDR3 region: CASSRSVGAQDTQYF. The CDR3, as DNA: TGTGCCAGCAGCCGCAGCGTTGGGGCTCAAGATACGCAGTATTTT.

V and J are TRBV7-9 and TRBJ2-7; 8 nucleotides agree with TRBD1. Germline lookup yields CDR1 SEHNR and CDR2 FQNEAQ (reference sequence). The CDR3 is made up of 14 amino acids. V shed 3 bases, J shed 5 bases, and the junction held 6 bases outside the gene matches. CDR3 loop: CASSLAGQVNEQYF. Written as DNA, the CDR3 is TGTGCCAGCAGCTTGGCGGGACAGGTAAACGAGCAGTACTTC.

This clone came up a few times. The V gene is TRBV2, the J gene TRBJ2-2; 7 nucleotides match TRBD1. V gave up 3 bases and J gave up 4 bases; unmatched junction bases: 5. CDR3 length: 15 amino acids. Germline lookup yields CDR1 SNHLY and CDR2 FYNNEI. CDR3 region: CASSEYRGFTGELFF. The CDR3 DNA reads as TGTGCCAGCAGTGAGTACAGGGGTTTCACCGGGGAGCTGTTTTTT.

V is TRBV27 and J is TRBJ1-2; D is unclear. The CDR3 has 12 residues. Trimming took off 8 bases at V and 6 bases at J, with 13 bases between the two ends. In germline, CDR1 is MNHEY, CDR2 SMNVEV (reference sequence). The CDR3, as DNA: TGTGCCAGCTCCTATAACGGGGATGGCTACACCTTC. Translation gives CASSYNGDGYTF.

The chain couples TRBV7-2 to TRBJ1-5; D unresolved. The CDR3 is made up of 15 amino acids. From germline, CDR1 is SGHTA and CDR2 FQGNSA. V was trimmed by 3 bases and J by 3 bases, leaving 12 bases between them. In DNA form, the CDR3 reads TGTGCCAGCAGCTTTCATCCGGGTACCAATCAGCCCCAGCATTTT. Encoded protein: CASSFHPGTNQPQHF.

This sequence joins TRBV30 and TRBJ1-3, with no clear D. The CDR3 runs to 12 residues. V lost 3 bases, J lost 3 bases, and 6 bases lay in between. Germline CDR1 is GTSNPN and CDR2 is SVGIG (reference sequence). Written as DNA, the CDR3 is TGTGCCTGGAGGAGGAATGGAAACACCATATATTTT. Amino acids: CAWRRNGNTIYF. The complete variable domain, with remaining parts taken from reference TRBV30 and TRBJ1-3, reads SQTIHQWPATLVQPVGSPLSLECTVEGTSNPNLYWYRQAAGRGLQLLFYSVGIGQISSEVPQNLSASRPQDRQFILSSKKLLLSDSGFYLCAWRRNGNTIYFGEGSWLTVV.

This clone was counted once. The rearrangement joins TRBV27 to TRBJ2-7, with 8 bases matching TRBD1. V gave up 6 bases and J gave up 2 bases; unmatched junction bases: 9. This CDR3 comprises 15 residues. Germline lookup yields CDR1 MNHEY and CDR2 SMNVEV (reference sequence). CDR3 nucleotides: TGTGCCAGCAGCTCCCGGGACAGGTTTCCCTACGAGCAGTACTTC. Translation gives CASSSRDRFPYEQYF.

The chain couples TRBV28 to TRBJ2-3, with 7 bases identical to TRBD1. The J segment lost 3 bases and the V segment lost 6 bases, leaving 9 bases of the junction unmatched. The germline V gene encodes CDR1 MDHEN and CDR2 SYDVKM. The CDR3 has 15 residues. The CDR3 is CASRPRGGITDTQYF. The CDR3 nucleotides read TGTGCCAGCAGACCTCGAGGGGGCATTACAGATACGCAGTATTTT.

A single count supports this clone. V and J are TRBV5-6 and TRBJ2-7, with D unclear. V lost 0 bases, J lost 6 bases, and 4 bases lay in between. This CDR3 contains 11 residues. CDR1 and CDR2 (germline): SGHDT, YYEEEE. Written as DNA, the CDR3 is TGTGCCAGCAGCTTGGAGCGCGAGCAGTACTTC. Amino acid sequence: CASSLEREQYF.

This chain links TRBV11-2 with TRBJ1-1; 7 bases line up with TRBD1. CDR1 and CDR2 from the germline V gene are SGHAT and FQNNGV. V shed 6 bases and J 3 bases; nucleotides not matched to a gene: 4. The CDR3 length is 13 residues. The CDR3 sequence is CASSSTGDTEAFF. The CDR3 region has the DNA TGTGCCAGCAGTTCTACAGGGGACACTGAAGCTTTCTTT.

The V and J genes are TRBV19 and TRBJ1-1; maybe TRBD1 (6 bases). The germline gives CDR1 LNHDA, CDR2 SQIVND (reference sequence). The CDR3 is 18 residues long. Trimming removed 4 bases from V and 0 bases from J, with 21 bases in between. The CDR3: CASSTGQFEDLLNTEAFF. CDR3 nucleotide sequence: TGTGCCAGTAGTACCGGACAGTTCGAAGATTTACTGAACACTGAAGCTTTCTTT.

CDR3 sequence: CASSLGDTGGTYEQYF. In DNA form, the CDR3 reads TGTGCCAGCAGTTTGGGGGATACAGGGGGGACCTACGAGCAGTACTTC. This chain links TRBV27 with TRBJ2-7; TRBD1 matches 8 bases. This CDR3 has 16 amino acids. The ends lost 3 bases at V and 2 bases at J; junction bases unmatched: 9. Germline V gene sequence: CDR1 MNHEY, CDR2 SMNVEV (reference sequence).

This clone was observed a handful of times. The chain joins TRBV14 to TRBJ2-7; 11 bases match TRBD2. With V trimmed by 4 bases and J by 0 bases, 14 bases remained unmatched. CDR1 SGHDN and CDR2 FVKESK come from the germline V gene. The CDR3 covers 19 residues. CDR3 region: CASSPNPGLAEQSSYEQYF. The CDR3 DNA follows: TGTGCCAGCAGCCCGAACCCGGGACTAGCGGAACAAAGCTCCTACGAGCAGTACTTC. The whole variable domain, remainder taken from reference TRBV14 and TRBJ2-7, is EAGVTQFPSHSVIEKGQTVTLRCDPISGHDNLYWYRRVMGKEIKFLLHFVKESKQDESGMPNNRFLAERTGGTYSTLKVQPAELEDSGVYFCASSPNPGLAEQSSYEQYFGPGTRLTVT.